Listed here are 20 T cell receptor beta chains from one sample, sequenced in a study of blood T cell repertoires in COVID-19. Some clones are missing from TCRdb's copy, which holds only in-frame ones; the method was immunoSEQ multiplex PCR. The data contain tens of thousands of clones, 80% to 90% of them singletons. Sequenced material: peripheral blood. The receptors derive from a woman at least 80 years old with COVID-19, enrolled during active disease.

This chain links TRBV19 with TRBJ2-2; TRBD1 might be the D (5 bases). Trimming took 5 bases from V and 4 from J, leaving 17 bases between them. This CDR3 has 16 residues. Germline CDR1 and CDR2: LNHDA and SQIVND (reference sequence). CDR3 DNA: TGTGCCAGTAGTGGGCCCCAGAGACAGAGCACCGGGGAGCTGTTTTTT. This translates into CASSGPQRQSTGELFF.

Only one count was recorded for this clone. This chain connects TRBV7-8 to TRBJ2-7; TRBD2 matches 13 bases. The CDR3 is 17 amino acids. V dropped 1 base and J dropped 0; count of bases not matched to a gene: 3. Germline V gene data show CDR1 as SGHVS and CDR2 as FQNEAQ. This chain's CDR3 is CASSLVGTSGASYEQYF. DNA for the CDR3: TGTGCCAGCAGCTTAGTCGGGACTAGCGGGGCCTCCTACGAGCAGTACTTC.

This chain links TRBV6-5 with TRBJ1-3; D is perhaps TRBD1 (6 bases). CDR3 length: 15 amino acids. V dropped 8 bases and J dropped 2 bases, with 16 bases sitting between them. Germline loops: CDR1 MNHEY, CDR2 SVGAGI. CDR3 nucleotides: TGTGCCAGCCTCCGGGGGGCAGGGGCTGGAAACACCATATATTTT. Translating gives CASLRGAGAGNTIYF.

V and J are TRBV18 and TRBJ2-2; no clear D. The germline CDR1 and CDR2 sequences are KGHSH and LQKENI. Trimming took 5 bases from V and 5 from J, leaving 12 bases between them. This CDR3 region has 14 residues. Written as DNA, the CDR3 is TGTGCCAGCTCATACGAACTTATTACCGGGGAGCTGTTTTTT. Its protein product is CASSYELITGELFF.

The chain uses TRBV4-2 and TRBJ2-1, with D tentatively TRBD2 (6 bases). The CDR3 has 14 amino acids. In germline, CDR1 is LGHNA, CDR2 YNFKEQ. Trimming removed 0 bases from V and 12 bases from J, with 15 bases in between. The CDR3 DNA reads TGTGCCAGCAGCCAAGAAGTCCACGTCGGGGGGCAGTTCTTC. Translated: CASSQEVHVGGQFF.

This chain joins TRBV27 and TRBJ2-5; D perhaps matches TRBD2 (5 bases). The V and J ends lost 2 bases and 6 bases respectively, with 13 bases between them. In germline, CDR1 is MNHEY, CDR2 SMNVEV (reference sequence). The CDR3 extends over 14 amino acids. CDR3 nucleotide sequence: TGTGCCAGCAGTTTAGGGTCTAGCCCGAAGACCCAGTACTTC. Its translation is CASSLGSSPKTQYF.

V is TRBV12-3 or TRBV12-4 and J is TRBJ2-7; 7 bases fit TRBD1. CDR3 length equals 12 residues. J gave up 6 bases and V 6 bases, and 5 bases lay outside the gene matches. The CDR3 loop is CASRPAGGEQYF. The CDR3 bases are TGTGCCAGCAGACCGGCAGGGGGCGAGCAGTACTTC.

The chain joins TRBV12-3 or TRBV12-4 to TRBJ2-5; no reliable D call. Trimming took 5 bases from V and 0 from J, leaving 4 bases between them. The CDR3 totals 12 residues. The DNA for the CDR3 is TGTGCCAGCAGTCCGTACCAAGAGACCCAGTACTTC. Protein sequence: CASSPYQETQYF.

The V gene is TRBV4-1, the J gene TRBJ2-5, with D maybe TRBD2 (5 bases). There are 15 residues in the CDR3. V gave up 4 bases and J gave up 1 base, with 13 bases separating them. Germline V gene data show CDR1 as MGHRA and CDR2 as YSYEKL. CDR3 nucleotides: TGCGCCAGCAGCCGCGGCGGGCGTTTCCAAGAGACCCAGTACTTC. Translated, it gives CASSRGGRFQETQYF.

The CDR3 spells CASSPPGLAGAKNTGELFF. In DNA form, the CDR3 reads TGTGCCAGCAGCCCACCGGGACTAGCGGGGGCAAAAAACACCGGGGAGCTGTTTTTT. V gene TRBV14 combines with J gene TRBJ2-2, with 14 positions matching TRBD2. The CDR3 loop spans 19 amino acids. CDR1 is SGHDN, CDR2 FVKESK, per germline. V lost 4 bases to trimming and J lost 2 bases; unmatched junction nucleotides: 9.

The chain has TRBV15 and TRBJ1-5; D ambiguous. The CDR3 totals 17 residues. Per the germline V gene, CDR1 is LNHNV and CDR2 is YYDKDF (reference sequence). Trimming pared 0 bases from V and 0 bases from J, leaving 12 bases between. The CDR3 DNA is TGTGCCACCAGCAGAGATGCCCTAACTTATAGCAATCAGCCCCAGCATTTT. As protein: CATSRDALTYSNQPQHF.

The rearrangement joins TRBV6-5 to TRBJ2-7, with a weak D call TRBD1 (6 bases). V was shortened by 2 bases and J by 1 base, with 15 bases between the two germline ends. CDR1 and CDR2 from the germline V gene are MNHEY and SVGAGI. This CDR3 is 16 amino acids long. CDR3 region: CASSYAEGGDSYEQYF. The DNA of the CDR3 is TGTGCCAGCAGTTACGCTGAAGGGGGTGATTCCTACGAGCAGTACTTC.

The CDR3 loop reads CASSLLRGEAFF. The CDR3 DNA is TGTGCCAGCAGTTTACTCAGGGGTGAAGCTTTCTTT. V gene TRBV6-5 combines with J gene TRBJ1-1; D possibly corresponds to TRBD1 (6 bases). CDR1 is MNHEY, CDR2 SVGAGI, per germline. Trimming left V 4 bases short and J 7 bases short, with 10 bases between. The CDR3 has 12 residues.

In its sample, this clone was seen a few times. The chain combines TRBV6-5 with TRBJ1-4, with 8 bases aligning to TRBD1. In germline, CDR1 is MNHEY, CDR2 SVGAGI. The CDR3 runs to 14 residues. V was clipped by 5 bases and J by 5 bases; unmatched bases: 4. CDR3 bases: TGTGCCAGCAGTCAGGGGGCGCTCAATGAAAAACTGTTTTTT. This translates into CASSQGALNEKLFF.

Only one count was recorded for this clone. The V gene is TRBV5-4, the J gene TRBJ1-1; D call uncertain. This CDR3 is built from 14 residues. With 2 bases removed from V and 4 bases from J, the gap between germline ends came to 12 bases. CDR1 and CDR2 from the germline V gene are SGHNT and YYREEE (reference sequence). DNA for the CDR3: TGTGCCAGCAGCTTCTGGCCAAGAACCACTGAAGCTTTCTTT. Translated, it gives CASSFWPRTTEAFF.

The V call is TRBV3-1 (or the pseudogene TRBV3-2), the J call TRBJ1-2, with D unclear. The CDR3 is made up of 14 amino acids. CDR1 is LGHDT, CDR2 YNNKEL, per germline (reference sequence). V was cut by 1 base and J by 6 bases, with 12 bases left in between. CDR3 sequence (DNA): TGTGCCAGCAGCCAAGCGCGCAGGAACAATGGCTACACCTTC. Translation gives CASSQARRNNGYTF.

The chain is built from TRBV6-6 and TRBJ1-1, with 8 bases fitting TRBD1. The CDR3 loop spans 14 amino acids. With 6 bases clipped from V and 2 bases from J, the junction kept 5 bases outside the gene matches. Germline values: CDR1 MNHNY, CDR2 SVGAGI (reference sequence). CDR3 sequence: CASRDQGANTEAFF. In DNA form, the CDR3 reads TGTGCCAGCAGGGACCAGGGGGCCAACACTGAAGCTTTCTTT.

The chain carries TRBV7-2 and TRBJ1-1; D is unclear. The CDR3 is made up of 15 amino acids. V was shortened by 1 base and J by 2 bases, with 11 bases between the two germline ends. Germline values: CDR1 SGHTA, CDR2 FQGNSA. This chain's CDR3 is CASSLGHRGNTEAFF. The CDR3 bases are TGTGCCAGCAGCTTAGGGCATCGGGGAAACACTGAAGCTTTCTTT.

The V call is TRBV11-3, the J call TRBJ2-1, with a tentative D call TRBD2 (6 bases). Deletions cut 4 bases from V and 1 base from J, with 17 bases between. This CDR3 comprises 17 residues. Germline values: CDR1 SGHNT, CDR2 YENEEA. CDR3 amino acids: CASSSFSGFDSYNEQFF. The DNA for the CDR3 is TGTGCCAGCAGCTCTTTCAGCGGGTTTGATTCCTACAATGAGCAGTTCTTC.

This chain links TRBV20-1 with TRBJ1-5; D is possibly TRBD1 (5 bases). Germline loops: CDR1 DFQATT, CDR2 SNEGSKA (reference sequence). The CDR3 sequence is 16 residues long. Trimming cost V 3 bases and J 10 bases, with 25 bases left between them. CDR3 residues: CSASGGGGIAFGPQHF. For the CDR3, the DNA is TGCAGTGCTAGTGGCGGCGGGGGGATAGCGTTTGGCCCCCAGCATTTT.